This TCR beta chain derives from a study of shared clonotypes between healthy human individuals. About this clone: The antigen is unknown. This specimen includes other DNA sequences encoding the same CDR3.

Germline values: CDR1 DFQATT, CDR2 SNEGSKA (reference sequence). This CDR3 comprises 11 residues. V shed 7 bases and J shed 1 base, with 6 bases lying between them. Study-wide findings and caveats: Larger richness was generally estimated for naive than memory subsets.

Profiled with immunoSEQ multiplex PCR; TCRdb holds only in-frame clones, not every one. There are some 2.1 million clones in the sample; 95% occur only once, and more than 0.1% lies in the top ten. The sequence was collected from a man in his late teens or twenties in good health. V is TRBV20-1 and J is TRBJ2-3; D gene ambiguous. The sequencing sample was made of naive CD4+ T cells sorted from blood. The subset here: CD45RA+ positively selected. Here the CDR3 DNA reads TGCAGTGGCACCGGCACAGATACGCAGTATTTT. Its translation is CSGTGTDTQYF.